One sample yielded the 10 T cell receptor beta chains listed below, sequenced in a study of T-cell reconstitution after alpha-beta-depleted transplantation in children. Unique molecular identifiers featured in how the TCRbeta library was prepared. TCRdb reprocessed the PCR reads with MiXCR, giving one entry per CDR3 protein. Found here are hundreds of thousands of distinct CDR3 sequences, more than 20% of them singletons; the top ten hold over 12%. The sequencing used PBMCs, mostly from graft donor cells, collected 360 days after TCRalphabeta/CD19-depleted stem cell transplant. Source of these receptors: a boy less than two years old who had a stem cell transplant for acute myeloid leukemia, so the T cells may come from the graft donor.

V and J are TRBV20-1 and TRBJ2-5; 8 bases agree with TRBD2. Germline CDR1 reads DFQATT; CDR2 reads SNEGSKA (reference sequence). V shed 0 bases and J 0 bases; nucleotides not matched to a gene: 6. There are 16 residues in the CDR3. The CDR3 DNA follows: TGCAGTGCTAGAGATAGCAGCGGGGGCTACCAAGAGACCCAGTACTTC. This encodes CSARDSSGGYQETQYF.

In its sample, this clonotype was seen a few times. The chain has TRBV4-3 and TRBJ2-7, with a possible D match to TRBD2 (6 bases). Trimming took off 0 bases at V and 4 bases at J, with 22 bases between the two ends. Germline CDR1 reads LGHNA; CDR2 reads YSLEER. This CDR3 is built from 18 residues. The CDR3 DNA reads as TGCGCCAGCAGCCAAGATCGTAGGCCCGGGACTGGGGCGTACGAGCAGTACTTC. Residues: CASSQDRRPGTGAYEQYF.

The chain links TRBV12-3 or TRBV12-4 to TRBJ2-2; 7 bases map to TRBD1. The CDR3 has 16 residues. Trimming took 6 bases from V and 3 from J; bases not matched to a gene: 10. The chain's CDR3 is CASSTTLGGHTGELFF. The CDR3 DNA is TGTGCCAGCAGCACAACCTTAGGGGGCCACACCGGGGAGCTGTTTTTT.

The chain joins TRBV12-3 or TRBV12-4 to TRBJ2-5, with 7 bases fitting TRBD2. There are 15 residues in the CDR3. J gave up 0 bases and V 3 bases, and 4 bases lay outside the gene matches. The CDR3 DNA sequence: TGTGCCAGCAGTTTGACTAGCTTGTACCAAGAGACCCAGTACTTC. Its protein is CASSLTSLYQETQYF.

The V call is TRBV12-3 or TRBV12-4, the J call TRBJ2-1; tentative D call: TRBD2 (6 bases). The V gene lost 5 bases and the J gene lost 0 bases, with 14 bases spanning the gap. CDR3 length equals 16 residues. The CDR3 DNA is TGTGCCAGCAGTCTCGGGACTCCAAACTCCTACAATGAGCAGTTCTTC. The encoded protein is CASSLGTPNSYNEQFF.

V and J are TRBV20-1 and TRBJ2-7; TRBD1 might be the D (6 bases). Germline lookup yields CDR1 DFQATT and CDR2 SNEGSKA (reference sequence). The CDR3 extends over 13 amino acids. Trimming shortened V by 4 bases and J by 1 base, and 11 bases separated the two germline ends. CDR3: CSAKGQRSYEQYF. The CDR3 DNA follows: TGCAGTGCTAAAGGACAGCGGTCCTACGAGCAGTACTTC.

In its sample, this clonotype was seen many times. The J gene is TRBJ2-3, the V gene TRBV28, with 8 bases matching TRBD1. V trimming: 5 bases; J trimming: 5 bases; junction bases outside the gene matches: 9. The CDR3 has 15 amino acids. Germline values: CDR1 MDHEN, CDR2 SYDVKM. CDR3 sequence (DNA): TGTGCCAGCAGTCCTTCGACAGGGGTTGGAGATACGCAGTATTTT. Translating gives CASSPSTGVGDTQYF.

This clonotype was counted a few times. The genes are TRBV29-1 and TRBJ2-3; the D gene is possibly TRBD2 (7 bases). CDR3 length: 14 amino acids. The V end lost 6 bases, the J end lost 2 bases, and 15 bases lay between the germline ends. Germline V lookup: CDR1 SQVTM, CDR2 ANQGSEA. The CDR3: CSVGGGRLTDTQYF. The CDR3 nucleotides are TGCAGCGTGGGGGGGGGCCGACTCACAGATACGCAGTATTTT.

This clonotype has a count of ten or more. The junction differs from germline at one of its ends, possibly a read error. CDR3 in amino acids: CASSLAGSTDTQYF. CDR3 nucleotides: TGTGCCAGCAGCTTAGCCGGGAGCACAGATACGCAGTATTTT. V is TRBV12-3 or TRBV12-4 and J is TRBJ2-3; no clear D gene. The CDR3 spans 14 residues.

The chain has TRBV20-1 and TRBJ2-3; D may be TRBD2 (7 bases). The CDR3 loop spans 14 amino acids. Germline CDR1 reads DFQATT; CDR2 reads SNEGSKA (reference sequence). DNA for the CDR3: TGCAGATGGGGGGCTAGCGGTGGCACAGATACGCAGTATTTT. Protein product: CRWGASGGTDTQYF.